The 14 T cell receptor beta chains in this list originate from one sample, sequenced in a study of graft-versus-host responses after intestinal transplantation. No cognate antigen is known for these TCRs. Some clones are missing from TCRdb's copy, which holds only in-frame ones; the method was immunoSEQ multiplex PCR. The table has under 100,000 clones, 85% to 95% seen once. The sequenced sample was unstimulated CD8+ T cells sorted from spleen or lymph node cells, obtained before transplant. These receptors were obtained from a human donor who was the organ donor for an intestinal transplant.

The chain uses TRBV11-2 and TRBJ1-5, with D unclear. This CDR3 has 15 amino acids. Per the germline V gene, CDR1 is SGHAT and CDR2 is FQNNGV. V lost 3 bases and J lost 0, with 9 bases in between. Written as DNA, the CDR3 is TGTGCCAGCAGCTTTAGTCCCGGTAGCAATCAGCCCCAGCATTTT. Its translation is CASSFSPGSNQPQHF.

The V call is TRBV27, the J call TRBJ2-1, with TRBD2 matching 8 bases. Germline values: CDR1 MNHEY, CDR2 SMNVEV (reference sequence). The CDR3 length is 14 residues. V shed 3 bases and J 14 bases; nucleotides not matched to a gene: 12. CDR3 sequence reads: CASSFSGGPWLEFF. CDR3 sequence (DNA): TGTGCCAGCAGTTTTTCGGGGGGGCCCTGGTTGGAGTTCTTC.

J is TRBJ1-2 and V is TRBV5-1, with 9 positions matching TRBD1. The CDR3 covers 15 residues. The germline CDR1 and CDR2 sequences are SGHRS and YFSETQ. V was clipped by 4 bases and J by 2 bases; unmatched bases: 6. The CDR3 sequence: CASSRHRGRNYGYTF. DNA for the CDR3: TGCGCCAGCAGCAGACACAGGGGGCGGAACTATGGCTACACCTTC.

CDR3 loop: CAISTPRAGENTIYF. The CDR3 region has the DNA TGTGCCATCAGTACCCCGCGGGCAGGGGAAAACACCATATATTTT. The chain couples TRBV10-3 to TRBJ1-3; maybe TRBD1 (6 bases). Germline lookup yields CDR1 ENHRY and CDR2 SYGVKD. V was pared by 5 bases and J by 6 bases, with 17 bases between. The CDR3 covers 15 residues.

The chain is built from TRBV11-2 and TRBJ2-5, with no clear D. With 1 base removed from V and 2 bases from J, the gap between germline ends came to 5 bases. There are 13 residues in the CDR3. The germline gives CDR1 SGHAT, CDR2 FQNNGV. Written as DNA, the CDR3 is TGTGCCAGCAGCTTAGTGGCACAAGAGACCCAGTACTTC. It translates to CASSLVAQETQYF.

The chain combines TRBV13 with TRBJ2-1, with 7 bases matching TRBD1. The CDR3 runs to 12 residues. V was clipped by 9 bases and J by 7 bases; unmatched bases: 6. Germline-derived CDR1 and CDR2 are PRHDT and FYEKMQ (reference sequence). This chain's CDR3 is CASCDRVNEQFF. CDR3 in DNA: TGTGCCAGTTGCGACAGGGTAAATGAGCAGTTCTTC.

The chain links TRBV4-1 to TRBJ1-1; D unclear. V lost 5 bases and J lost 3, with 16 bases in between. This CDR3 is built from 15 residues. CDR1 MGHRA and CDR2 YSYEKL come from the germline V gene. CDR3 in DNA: TGCGCCAGCAGCAACCGCGGGCTTGGACACACTGAAGCTTTCTTT. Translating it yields CASSNRGLGHTEAFF.

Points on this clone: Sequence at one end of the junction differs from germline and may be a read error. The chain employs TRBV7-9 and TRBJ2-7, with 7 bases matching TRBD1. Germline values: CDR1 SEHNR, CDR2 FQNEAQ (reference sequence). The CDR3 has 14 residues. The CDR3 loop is CASTLGDRYLEQYF. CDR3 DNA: TGTGCCAGCACCTTAGGGGACAGATATCTTGAGCAGTACTTC.

CDR3 residues: CASSVSGGVTYEQYF. The CDR3, as DNA: TGTGCCAGCAGCGTTAGCGGGGGTGTAACCTACGAGCAGTACTTC. The chain employs TRBV7-3 and TRBJ2-5; 9 bases align to TRBD2. The J call may be wrong; the DNA end is better matched by TRBJ2-7. CDR1 is SGHTA and CDR2 is FQGTGA in the germline V gene. The CDR3 runs to 15 residues.

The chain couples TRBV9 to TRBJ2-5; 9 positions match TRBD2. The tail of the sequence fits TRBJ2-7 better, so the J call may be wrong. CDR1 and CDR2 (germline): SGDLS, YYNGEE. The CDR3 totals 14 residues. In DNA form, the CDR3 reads TGTGCCAGCAGCACAAGCGGGGGGCGAAACGAGCAGTACTTC. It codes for CASSTSGGRNEQYF.

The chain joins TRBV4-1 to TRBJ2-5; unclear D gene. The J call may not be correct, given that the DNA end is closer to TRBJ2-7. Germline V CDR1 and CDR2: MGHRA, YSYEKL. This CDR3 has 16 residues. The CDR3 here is CASSQAYVSPPYEQYF. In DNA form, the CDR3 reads TGCGCCAGCAGCCAAGCTTACGTCTCACCCCCCTACGAGCAGTACTTC.

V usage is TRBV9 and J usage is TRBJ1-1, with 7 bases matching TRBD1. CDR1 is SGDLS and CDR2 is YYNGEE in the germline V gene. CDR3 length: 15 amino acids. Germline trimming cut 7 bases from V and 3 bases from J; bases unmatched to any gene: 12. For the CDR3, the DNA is TGTGCCAGCGCCCAGGGGGATTTGGCCCACACTGAAGCTTTCTTT. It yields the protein CASAQGDLAHTEAFF.

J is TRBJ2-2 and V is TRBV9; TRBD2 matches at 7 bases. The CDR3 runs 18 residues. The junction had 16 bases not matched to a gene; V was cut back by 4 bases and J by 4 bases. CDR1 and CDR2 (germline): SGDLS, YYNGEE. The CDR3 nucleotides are TGTGCCAGCAGCAACCCAAAGACCGGCGGGGGTACCACCGGGGAGCTGTTTTTT. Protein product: CASSNPKTGGGTTGELFF.

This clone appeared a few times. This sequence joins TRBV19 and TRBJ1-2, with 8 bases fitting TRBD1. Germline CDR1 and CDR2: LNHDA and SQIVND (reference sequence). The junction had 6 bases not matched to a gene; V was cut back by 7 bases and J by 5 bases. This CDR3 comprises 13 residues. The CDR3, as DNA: TGTGCCAGTATCGGGACAGGAGATTATGGCTACACCTTC. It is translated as CASIGTGDYGYTF.